This T cell receptor (beta chain) was identified during a study of T cell changes during pregnancy in multiple sclerosis. Trimming cost V 3 bases and J 0 bases; bases outside gene matches: 3. This CDR3 has 15 residues. Germline V gene data show CDR1 as SEHNR and CDR2 as FQNEAQ (reference sequence). Only in-frame clones appear in the TCRdb table, and some are missing; sequencing was by immunoSEQ multiplex PCR. The sample lists about 84,000 clones; over 90% were seen once. The chain combines TRBV7-9 with TRBJ1-1, with 8 bases aligning to TRBD1. This TCR derives from a female donor with multiple sclerosis, enrolled in a pregnancy study. The sequences come from peripheral blood, collected in the third trimester of pregnancy. The CDR3 region is CASSFQGALNTEAFF. The CDR3 bases are TGTGCCAGCAGCTTCCAGGGGGCCTTGAACACTGAAGCTTTCTTT.